The 7 T cell receptor beta chains below were found in one sample sequenced in a study of metastatic and nonmetastatic thyroid tumors. Patients had received no treatment of any kind before thyroid surgery. TCRdb ran MiXCR on the PCR reads. This table holds 25,000 to 35,000 clones, 25% to 30% found once. Material: blood. These receptor sequences come from a female donor with papillary thyroid cancer or a benign thyroid nodule (not recorded which). Some clones in this sample may be carry-over from other donors' samples.

This clone was seen only once. The rearrangement links TRBV30 to TRBJ1-5; the D gene is possibly TRBD1 (5 bases). Trimming took 3 bases from V and 0 from J, leaving 9 bases between them. CDR1 is GTSNPN and CDR2 is SVGIG in the germline V gene (reference sequence). The CDR3 has 14 residues. CDR3 residues: CAWRQGDSNQPQHF. Written as DNA, the CDR3 is TGTGCCTGGAGGCAGGGTGATAGCAATCAGCCCCAGCATTTT.

Many counts were recorded for this clone. The V gene is TRBV19, the J gene TRBJ2-3, with TRBD2 matching over 7 bases. Germline V lookup: CDR1 LNHDA, CDR2 SQIVND (reference sequence). Unmatched junction bases numbered 3, after V lost 4 bases and J lost 2 bases. The length of the CDR3 is 14 residues. The CDR3 protein is CASSTGTITDTQYF. Here the CDR3 DNA reads TGTGCCAGTAGTACCGGGACTATCACAGATACGCAGTATTTT.

This clone was counted ten times or more. The CDR3 loop is CASLKQGSWEKLFF. For the CDR3, the DNA is TGTGCCAGCCTCAAACAGGGTTCTTGGGAAAAACTGTTTTTT. The rearrangement uses TRBV28 and TRBJ1-4; perhaps TRBD1 as D (6 bases). CDR3 size: 14 residues. V was trimmed by 8 bases and J by 8 bases, leaving 18 bases between them. Germline loops: CDR1 MDHEN, CDR2 SYDVKM.

The rearrangement links TRBV18 to TRBJ1-3; D unclear. Germline-derived CDR1 and CDR2 are KGHSH and LQKENI. Trimming left V 3 bases short and J 0 bases short, with 6 bases between. The CDR3 contains 14 residues. The CDR3 spells CASSPSPSGNTIYF. CDR3 DNA sequence: TGTGCCAGCTCACCCTCCCCCTCTGGAAACACCATATATTTT.

The CDR3 region is CASSGGLVGKEQFF. The CDR3 nucleotides read TGCGCCAGCAGTGGGGGACTAGTTGGCAAAGAGCAGTTCTTC. This chain links TRBV10-1 with TRBJ2-1, with 8 bases matching TRBD2. J gave up 10 bases and V 4 bases, and 9 bases lay outside the gene matches. The CDR3 loop spans 14 amino acids. Germline lookup yields CDR1 WNHNN and CDR2 SYGVQD (reference sequence).

J is TRBJ2-1 and V is TRBV20-1; 14 bases agree with TRBD2. Germline CDR1 is DFQATT and CDR2 is SNEGSKA (reference sequence). This CDR3 spans 14 amino acids. V lost 5 bases to trimming and J lost 7 bases; unmatched junction nucleotides: 4. CDR3 region: CSADGTSGRNEQFF. The CDR3 region has the DNA TGCAGTGCTGACGGGACTAGCGGGAGAAATGAGCAGTTCTTC.

In this sample, this clone turned up once. Relative to the germline gene, one junction end is altered; a read error may explain this. The genes are TRBV28 and TRBJ1-5; tentative D call: TRBD1 (6 bases). CDR1 is MDHEN, CDR2 SYDVKM, per germline. CDR3 size: 15 residues. The CDR3 reads CATLRGGHGNQHQHF. CDR3 nucleotide sequence: TGTGCCACCCTTAGGGGGGGGCACGGCAATCAGCACCAGCATTTT. The full variable domain, completed using reference TRBV28 and TRBJ1-5, is DVKVTQSSRYLVKRTGEKVFLECVQDMDHENMFWYRQDPGLGLRLIYFSYDVKMKEKGDIPEGYSVSREKKERFSLILESASTNQTSMYLCATLRGGHGNQHQHFGDGTRLSIL.